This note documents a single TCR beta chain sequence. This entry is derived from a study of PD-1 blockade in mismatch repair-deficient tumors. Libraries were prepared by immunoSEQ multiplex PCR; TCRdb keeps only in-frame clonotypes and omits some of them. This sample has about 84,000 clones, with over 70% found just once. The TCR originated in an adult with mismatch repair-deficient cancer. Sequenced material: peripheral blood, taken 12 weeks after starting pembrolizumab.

Here the CDR3 reads CASSLNRGSGNTIYF. CDR3 nucleotide sequence: TGTGCCAGCAGCTTAAACAGGGGCTCTGGAAACACCATATATTTT. The chain recombines TRBV7-3 with TRBJ1-3; 7 nucleotides agree with TRBD1. Germline-derived CDR1 and CDR2 are SGHTA and FQGTGA. V shed 1 base and J 0 bases; nucleotides not matched to a gene: 0. The CDR3 is 15 amino acids.